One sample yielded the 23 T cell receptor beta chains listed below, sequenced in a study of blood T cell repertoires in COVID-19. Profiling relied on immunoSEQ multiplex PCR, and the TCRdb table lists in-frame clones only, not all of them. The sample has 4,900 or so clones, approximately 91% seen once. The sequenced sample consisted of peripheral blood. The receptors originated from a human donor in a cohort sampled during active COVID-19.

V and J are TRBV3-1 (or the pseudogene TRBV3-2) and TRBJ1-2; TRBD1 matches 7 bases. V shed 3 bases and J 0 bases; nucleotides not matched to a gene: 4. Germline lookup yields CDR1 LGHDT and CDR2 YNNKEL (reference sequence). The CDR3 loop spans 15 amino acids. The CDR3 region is CASSQAGQPNYGYTF. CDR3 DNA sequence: TGTGCCAGCAGCCAGGCGGGACAGCCTAACTATGGCTACACCTTC.

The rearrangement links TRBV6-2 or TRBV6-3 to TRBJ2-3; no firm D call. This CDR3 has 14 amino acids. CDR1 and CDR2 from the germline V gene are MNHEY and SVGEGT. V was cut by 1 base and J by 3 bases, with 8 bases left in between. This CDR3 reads CASSYFPLTDTQYF. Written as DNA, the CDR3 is TGTGCCAGCAGTTACTTTCCCCTAACAGATACGCAGTATTTT.

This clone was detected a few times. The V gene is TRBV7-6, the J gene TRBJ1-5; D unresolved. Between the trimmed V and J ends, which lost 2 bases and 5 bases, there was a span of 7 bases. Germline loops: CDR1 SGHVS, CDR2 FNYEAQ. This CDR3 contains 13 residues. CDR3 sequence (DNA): TGTGCCAGCAGCTTAACGTCAGATCAGCCCCAGCATTTT. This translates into CASSLTSDQPQHF.

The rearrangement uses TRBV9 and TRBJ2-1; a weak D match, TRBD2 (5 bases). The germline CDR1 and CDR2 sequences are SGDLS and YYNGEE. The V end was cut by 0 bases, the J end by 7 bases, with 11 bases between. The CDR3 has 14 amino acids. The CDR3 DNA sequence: TGTGCCAGCAGCGTAGCGGGGTATAATAATGAGCAGTTCTTC. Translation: CASSVAGYNNEQFF.

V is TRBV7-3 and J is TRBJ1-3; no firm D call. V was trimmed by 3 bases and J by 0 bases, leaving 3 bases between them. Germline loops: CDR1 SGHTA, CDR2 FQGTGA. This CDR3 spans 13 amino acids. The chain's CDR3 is CASSFGSGNTIYF. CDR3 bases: TGTGCCAGCAGCTTCGGCTCTGGAAACACCATATATTTT.

The CDR3 sequence is CASSQDLAGAYNEQFF. The CDR3 DNA reads TGCGCCAGCAGCCAAGATTTAGCGGGGGCGTACAATGAGCAGTTCTTC. The chain is built from TRBV4-3 and TRBJ2-1; TRBD2 aligns across 9 bases. The CDR3 loop spans 16 amino acids. The V and J ends lost 0 bases and 4 bases, in that order; junction bases with no gene match: 4. The V gene's germline CDR1 is LGHNA and CDR2 YSLEER.

The CDR3 coding sequence is TGTGCCAGCAGCACCCCTGGGGGGACCGGGGCCAACGTCCTGACTTTC. Translating it yields CASSTPGGTGANVLTF. The rearrangement links TRBV11-3 to TRBJ2-6, with a weak D call TRBD2 (6 bases). Germline-derived CDR1 and CDR2 are SGHNT and YENEEA. The CDR3 has 16 amino acids. V was shortened by 5 bases and J by 4 bases, with 15 bases between the two germline ends.

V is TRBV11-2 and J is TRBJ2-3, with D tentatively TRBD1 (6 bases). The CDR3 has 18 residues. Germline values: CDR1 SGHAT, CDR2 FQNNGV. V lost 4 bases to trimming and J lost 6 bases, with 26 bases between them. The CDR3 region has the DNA TGTGCCAGCAGCTCTCTTGTCTTGGCACGAGGGGGACCGGATACGCAGTATTTT. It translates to CASSSLVLARGGPDTQYF.

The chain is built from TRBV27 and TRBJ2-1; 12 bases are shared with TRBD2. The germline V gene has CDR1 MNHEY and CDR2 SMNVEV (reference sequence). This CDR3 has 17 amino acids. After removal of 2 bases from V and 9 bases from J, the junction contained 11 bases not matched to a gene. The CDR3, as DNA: TGTGCCAGCAGTTTACTAGCGGGAGGGACTGGGGCGGGTGAGCAGTTCTTC. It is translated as CASSLLAGGTGAGEQFF.

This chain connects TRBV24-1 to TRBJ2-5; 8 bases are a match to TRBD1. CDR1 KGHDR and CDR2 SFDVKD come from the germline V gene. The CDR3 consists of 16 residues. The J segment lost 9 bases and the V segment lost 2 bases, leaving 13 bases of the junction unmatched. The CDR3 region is CATSDSGTGVQGPQYF. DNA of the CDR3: TGTGCCACCAGTGATTCCGGGACAGGTGTCCAGGGGCCCCAGTACTTC.

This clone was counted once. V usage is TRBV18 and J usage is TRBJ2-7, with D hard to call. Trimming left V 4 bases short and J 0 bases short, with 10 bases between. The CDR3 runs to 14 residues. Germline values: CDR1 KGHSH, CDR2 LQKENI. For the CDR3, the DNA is TGTGCCAGCTCACTATCAGATAACTCCTACGAGCAGTACTTC. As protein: CASSLSDNSYEQYF.

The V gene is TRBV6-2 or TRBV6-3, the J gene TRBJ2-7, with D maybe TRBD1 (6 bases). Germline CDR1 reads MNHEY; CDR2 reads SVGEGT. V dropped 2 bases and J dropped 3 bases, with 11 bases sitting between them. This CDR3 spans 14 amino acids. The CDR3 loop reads CASSYRGSYYEQYF. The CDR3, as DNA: TGTGCCAGCAGTTACAGGGGGAGCTACTACGAGCAGTACTTC.

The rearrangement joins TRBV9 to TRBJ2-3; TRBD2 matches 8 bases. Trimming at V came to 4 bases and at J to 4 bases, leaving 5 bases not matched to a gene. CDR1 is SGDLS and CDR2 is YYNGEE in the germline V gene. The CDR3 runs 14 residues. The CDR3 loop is CASSPPGLADTQYF. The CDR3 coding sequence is TGTGCCAGCAGCCCTCCGGGACTAGCAGATACGCAGTATTTT.

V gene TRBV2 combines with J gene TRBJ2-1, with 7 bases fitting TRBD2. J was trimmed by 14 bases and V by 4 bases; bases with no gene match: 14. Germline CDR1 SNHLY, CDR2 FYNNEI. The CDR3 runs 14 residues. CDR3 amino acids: CASSALTSSGFEFF. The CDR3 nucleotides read TGTGCCAGCAGTGCCCTGACTAGCTCGGGGTTCGAGTTCTTC.

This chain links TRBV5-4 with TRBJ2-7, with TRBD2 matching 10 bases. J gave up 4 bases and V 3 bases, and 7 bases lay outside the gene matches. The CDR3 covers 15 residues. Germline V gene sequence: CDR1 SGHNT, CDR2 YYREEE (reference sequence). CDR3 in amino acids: CASSSLSGRGYEQYF. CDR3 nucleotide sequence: TGTGCCAGCAGCTCACTAAGCGGGAGGGGGTACGAGCAGTACTTC.

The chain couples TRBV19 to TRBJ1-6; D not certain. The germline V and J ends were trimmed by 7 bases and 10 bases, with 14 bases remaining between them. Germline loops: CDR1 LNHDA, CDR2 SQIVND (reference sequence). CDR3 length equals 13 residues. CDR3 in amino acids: CASKGNAGSPLHF. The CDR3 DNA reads TGTGCCAGTAAAGGGAATGCGGGCTCACCCCTCCACTTT. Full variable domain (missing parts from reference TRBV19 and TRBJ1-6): DGGITQSPKYLFRKEGQNVTLSCEQNLNHDAMYWYRQDPGQGLRLIYYSQIVNDFQKGDIAEGYSVSREKKESFPLTVTSAQKNPTAFYLCASKGNAGSPLHFGNGTRLTVT.

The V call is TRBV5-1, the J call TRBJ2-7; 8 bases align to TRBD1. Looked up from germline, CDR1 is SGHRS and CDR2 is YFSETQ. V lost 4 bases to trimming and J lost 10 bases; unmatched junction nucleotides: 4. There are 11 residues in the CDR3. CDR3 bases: TGCGCCAGCAGCCCGGACAGGGTTCAGTACTTC. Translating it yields CASSPDRVQYF.

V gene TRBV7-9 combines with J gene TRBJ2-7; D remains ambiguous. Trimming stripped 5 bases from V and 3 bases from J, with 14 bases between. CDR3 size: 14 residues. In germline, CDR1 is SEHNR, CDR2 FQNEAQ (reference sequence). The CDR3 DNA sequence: TGTGCCAGCAGCGCCTCGGTTGCCTACTACGAGCAGTACTTC. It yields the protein CASSASVAYYEQYF.

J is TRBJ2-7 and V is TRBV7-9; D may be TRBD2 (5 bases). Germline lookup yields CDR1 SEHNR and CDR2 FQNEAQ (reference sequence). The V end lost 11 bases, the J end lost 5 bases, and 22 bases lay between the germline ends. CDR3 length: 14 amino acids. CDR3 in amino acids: CAWVPGISENEQYF. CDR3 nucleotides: TGTGCCTGGGTACCGGGAATATCGGAAAACGAGCAGTACTTC.

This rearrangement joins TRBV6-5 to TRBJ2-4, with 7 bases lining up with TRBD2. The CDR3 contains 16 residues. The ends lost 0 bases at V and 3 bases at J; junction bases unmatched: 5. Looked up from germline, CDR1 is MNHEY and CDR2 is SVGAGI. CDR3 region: CASSYSREGGKNIQYF. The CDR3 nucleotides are TGTGCCAGCAGTTACTCGAGGGAGGGCGGCAAAAACATTCAGTACTTC.

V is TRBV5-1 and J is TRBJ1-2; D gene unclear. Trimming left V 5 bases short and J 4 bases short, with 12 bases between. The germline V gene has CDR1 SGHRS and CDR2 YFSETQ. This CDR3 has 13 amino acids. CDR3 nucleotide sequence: TGCGCCAGCAGTAACGGGTCTCCCTATGGCTACACCTTC. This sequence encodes CASSNGSPYGYTF.

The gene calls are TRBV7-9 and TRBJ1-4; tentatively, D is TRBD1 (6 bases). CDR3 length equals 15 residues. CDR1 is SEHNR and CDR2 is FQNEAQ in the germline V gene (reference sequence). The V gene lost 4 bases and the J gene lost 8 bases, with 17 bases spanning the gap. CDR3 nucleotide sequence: TGTGCCAGCAGCTCCACCGGGGGGCAAGAGGAAAAACTGTTTTTT. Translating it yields CASSSTGGQEEKLFF. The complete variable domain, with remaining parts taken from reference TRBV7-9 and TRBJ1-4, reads DTGVSQNPRHKITKRGQNVTFRCDPISEHNRLYWYRQTLGQGPEFLTYFQNEAQLEKSRLLSDRFSAERPKGSFSTLEIQRTEQGDSAMYLCASSSTGGQEEKLFFGSGTQLSVL.

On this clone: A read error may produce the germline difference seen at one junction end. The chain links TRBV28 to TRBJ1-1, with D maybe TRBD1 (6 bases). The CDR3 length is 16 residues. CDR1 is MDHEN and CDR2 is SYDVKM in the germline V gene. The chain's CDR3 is CASSLYRDWANTEAFF. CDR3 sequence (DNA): TGTGCCAGCAGCTTATACAGGGATTGGGCGAACACTGAAGCTTTCTTT.